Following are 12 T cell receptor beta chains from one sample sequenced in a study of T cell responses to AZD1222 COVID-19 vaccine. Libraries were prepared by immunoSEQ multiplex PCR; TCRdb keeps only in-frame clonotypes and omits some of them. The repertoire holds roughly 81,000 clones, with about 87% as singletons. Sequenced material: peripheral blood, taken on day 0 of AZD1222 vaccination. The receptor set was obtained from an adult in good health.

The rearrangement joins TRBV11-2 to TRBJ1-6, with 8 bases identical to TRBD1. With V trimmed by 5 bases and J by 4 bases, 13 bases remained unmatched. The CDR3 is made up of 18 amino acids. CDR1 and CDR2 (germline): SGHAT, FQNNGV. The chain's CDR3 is CASSPRTGGSLYNSPLHF. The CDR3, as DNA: TGTGCCAGCAGCCCCCGAACAGGGGGGTCCCTTTATAATTCACCCCTCCACTTT.

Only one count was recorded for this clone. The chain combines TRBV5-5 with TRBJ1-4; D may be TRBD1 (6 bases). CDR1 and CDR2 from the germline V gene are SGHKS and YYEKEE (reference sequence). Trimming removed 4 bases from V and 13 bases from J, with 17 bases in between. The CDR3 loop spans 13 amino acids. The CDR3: CASSQNNRDGLFF. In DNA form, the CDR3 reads TGTGCCAGCAGCCAGAATAACAGGGATGGACTGTTTTTT.

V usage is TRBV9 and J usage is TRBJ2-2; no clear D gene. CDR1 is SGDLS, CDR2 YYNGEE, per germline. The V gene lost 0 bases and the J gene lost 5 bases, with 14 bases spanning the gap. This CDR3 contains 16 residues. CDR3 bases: TGTGCCAGCAGCGTAGCGGCAGCCCTGGGGACCGGGGAGCTGTTTTTT. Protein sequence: CASSVAAALGTGELFF.

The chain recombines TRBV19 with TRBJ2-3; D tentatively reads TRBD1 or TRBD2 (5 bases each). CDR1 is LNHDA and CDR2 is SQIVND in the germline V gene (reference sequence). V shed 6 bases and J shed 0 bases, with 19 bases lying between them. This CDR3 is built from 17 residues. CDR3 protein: CASRADLGTGSTDTQYF. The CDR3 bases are TGTGCCAGTAGGGCCGACCTCGGGACGGGAAGCACAGATACGCAGTATTTT.

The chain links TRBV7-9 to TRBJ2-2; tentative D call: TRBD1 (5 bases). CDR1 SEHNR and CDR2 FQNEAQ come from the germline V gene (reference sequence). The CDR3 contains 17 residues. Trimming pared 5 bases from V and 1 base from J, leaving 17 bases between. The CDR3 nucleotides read TGTGCCAGCAGCACAGGCCTGGGCGGAAAGAACACCGGGGAGCTGTTTTTT. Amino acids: CASSTGLGGKNTGELFF. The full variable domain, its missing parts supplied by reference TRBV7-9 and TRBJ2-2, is DTGVSQNPRHKITKRGQNVTFRCDPISEHNRLYWYRQTLGQGPEFLTYFQNEAQLEKSRLLSDRFSAERPKGSFSTLEIQRTEQGDSAMYLCASSTGLGGKNTGELFFGEGSRLTVL.

The CDR3 region has the DNA TGCGCCAGCAGCCATCAACAGGGGAGGAGTGAGCAGTTCTTC. Translation: CASSHQQGRSEQFF. V is TRBV5-1 and J is TRBJ2-1, with D perhaps TRBD1 (7 bases). Trimming left V 4 bases short and J 9 bases short, with 17 bases between. This CDR3 spans 14 amino acids. CDR1 and CDR2 (germline): SGHRS, YFSETQ.

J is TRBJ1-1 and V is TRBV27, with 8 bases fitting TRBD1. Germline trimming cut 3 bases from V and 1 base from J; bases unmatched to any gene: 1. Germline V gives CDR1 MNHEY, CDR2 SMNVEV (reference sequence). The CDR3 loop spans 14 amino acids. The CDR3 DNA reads TGTGCCAGCAGTTTTGGACAGGGGAACACTGAAGCTTTCTTT. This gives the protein CASSFGQGNTEAFF.

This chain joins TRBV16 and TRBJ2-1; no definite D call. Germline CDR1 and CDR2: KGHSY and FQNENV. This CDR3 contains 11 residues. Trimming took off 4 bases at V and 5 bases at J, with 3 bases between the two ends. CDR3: CASSPNNEQFF. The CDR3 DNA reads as TGTGCCAGCAGCCCCAACAATGAGCAGTTCTTC. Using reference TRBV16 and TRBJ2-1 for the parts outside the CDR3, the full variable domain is GEEVAQTPKHLVRGEGQKAKLYCAPIKGHSYVFWYQQVLKNEFKFLISFQNENVFDETGMPKERFSAKCLPNSPCSLEIQATKLEDSAVYFCASSPNNEQFFGPGTRLTVL.

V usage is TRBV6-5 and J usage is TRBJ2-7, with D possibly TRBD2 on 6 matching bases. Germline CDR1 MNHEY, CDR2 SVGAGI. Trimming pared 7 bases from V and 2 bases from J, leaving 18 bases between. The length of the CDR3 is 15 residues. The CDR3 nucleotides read TGTGCCAGCACCAAACTGGACCGGGGGACCTACGAGCAGTACTTC. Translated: CASTKLDRGTYEQYF.

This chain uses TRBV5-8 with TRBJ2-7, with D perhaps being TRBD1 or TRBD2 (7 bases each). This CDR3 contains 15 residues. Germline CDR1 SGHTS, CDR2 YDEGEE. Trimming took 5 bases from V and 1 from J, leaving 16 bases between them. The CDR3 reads CASSWEGAGSYEQYF. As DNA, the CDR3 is TGTGCCAGCAGTTGGGAGGGGGCGGGTTCCTACGAGCAGTACTTC.

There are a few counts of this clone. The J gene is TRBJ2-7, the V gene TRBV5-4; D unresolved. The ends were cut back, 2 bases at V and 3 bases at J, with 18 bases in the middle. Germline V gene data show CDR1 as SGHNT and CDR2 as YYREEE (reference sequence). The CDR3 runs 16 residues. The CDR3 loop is CASSFMTLHTFYEQYF. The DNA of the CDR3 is TGTGCCAGCAGCTTTATGACTTTACATACCTTCTACGAGCAGTACTTC.

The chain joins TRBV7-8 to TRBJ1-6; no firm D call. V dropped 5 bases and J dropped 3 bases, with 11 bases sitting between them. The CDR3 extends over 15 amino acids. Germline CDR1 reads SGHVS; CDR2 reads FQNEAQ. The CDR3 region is CASSLNTGYNSPLHF. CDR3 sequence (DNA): TGTGCCAGCAGCCTAAATACTGGCTATAATTCACCCCTCCACTTT.